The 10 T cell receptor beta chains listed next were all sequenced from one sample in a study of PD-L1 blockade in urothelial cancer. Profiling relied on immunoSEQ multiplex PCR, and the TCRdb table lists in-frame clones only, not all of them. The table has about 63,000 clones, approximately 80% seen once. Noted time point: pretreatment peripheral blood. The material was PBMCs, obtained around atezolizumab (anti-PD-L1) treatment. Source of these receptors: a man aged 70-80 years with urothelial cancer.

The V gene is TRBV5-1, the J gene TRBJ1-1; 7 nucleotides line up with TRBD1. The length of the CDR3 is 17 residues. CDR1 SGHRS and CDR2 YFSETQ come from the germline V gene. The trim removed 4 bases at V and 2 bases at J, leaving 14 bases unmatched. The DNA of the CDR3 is TGCGCCAGCAGCGTACCCAAAACGGGACAGACCAACACTGAAGCTTTCTTT. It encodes CASSVPKTGQTNTEAFF.

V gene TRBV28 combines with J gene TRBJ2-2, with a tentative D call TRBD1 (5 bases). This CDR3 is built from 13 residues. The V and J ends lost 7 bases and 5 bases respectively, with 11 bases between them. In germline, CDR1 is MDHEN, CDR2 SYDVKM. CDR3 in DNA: TGTGCCAGCACCAATGGGGCTACCGGGGAGCTGTTTTTT. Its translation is CASTNGATGELFF.

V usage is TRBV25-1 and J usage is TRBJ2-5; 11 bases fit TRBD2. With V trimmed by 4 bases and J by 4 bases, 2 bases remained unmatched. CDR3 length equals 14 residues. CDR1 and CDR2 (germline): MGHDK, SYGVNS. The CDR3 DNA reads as TGTGCCAGCAGTGCGACTAGCGGGACAGAGACCCAGTACTTC. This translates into CASSATSGTETQYF.

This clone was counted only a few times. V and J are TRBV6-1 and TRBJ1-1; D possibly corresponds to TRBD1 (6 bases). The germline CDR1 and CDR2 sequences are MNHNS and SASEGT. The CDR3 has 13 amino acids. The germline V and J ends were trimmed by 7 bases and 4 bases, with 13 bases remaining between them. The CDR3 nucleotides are TGTGCCAGCACCCCGGACAGCTTCACTGAAGCTTTCTTT. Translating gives CASTPDSFTEAFF.

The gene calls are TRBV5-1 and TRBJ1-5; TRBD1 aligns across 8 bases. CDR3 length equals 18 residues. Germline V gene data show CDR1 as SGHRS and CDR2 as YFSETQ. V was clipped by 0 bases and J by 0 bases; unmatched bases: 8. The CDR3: CASSLGTGSLYSNQPQHF. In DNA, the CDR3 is TGCGCCAGCAGCTTGGGGACAGGGTCTCTCTATAGCAATCAGCCCCAGCATTTT. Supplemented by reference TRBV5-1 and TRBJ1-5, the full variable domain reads KAGVTQTPRYLIKTRGQQVTLSCSPISGHRSVSWYQQTPGQGLQFLFEYFSETQRNKGNFPGRFSGRQFSNSRSEMNVSTLELGDSALYLCASSLGTGSLYSNQPQHFGDGTRLSIL.

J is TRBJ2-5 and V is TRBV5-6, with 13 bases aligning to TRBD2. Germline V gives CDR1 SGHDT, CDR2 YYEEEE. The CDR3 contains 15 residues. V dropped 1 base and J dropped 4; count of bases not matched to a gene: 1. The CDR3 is CASSLRLAGGETQYF. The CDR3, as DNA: TGTGCCAGCAGCTTGAGACTAGCGGGAGGAGAGACCCAGTACTTC.

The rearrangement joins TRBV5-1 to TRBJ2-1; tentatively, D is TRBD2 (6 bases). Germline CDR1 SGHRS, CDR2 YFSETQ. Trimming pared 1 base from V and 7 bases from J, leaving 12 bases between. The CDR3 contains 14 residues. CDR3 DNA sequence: TGCGCCAGCAGCTTGTTCGAACTAGCAAATGAGCAGTTCTTC. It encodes CASSLFELANEQFF.

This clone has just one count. As DNA, the CDR3 is TGTGCCAGCAAAGGCCTGGGACAGGAGAACACTGAAGCTTTCTTT. Residues: CASKGLGQENTEAFF. The rearrangement links TRBV27 to TRBJ1-1, with 8 bases fitting TRBD1. This CDR3 has 15 residues. Trimming removed 7 bases from V and 1 base from J; junction bases left unmatched: 8. Germline V gene data show CDR1 as MNHEY and CDR2 as SMNVEV (reference sequence).

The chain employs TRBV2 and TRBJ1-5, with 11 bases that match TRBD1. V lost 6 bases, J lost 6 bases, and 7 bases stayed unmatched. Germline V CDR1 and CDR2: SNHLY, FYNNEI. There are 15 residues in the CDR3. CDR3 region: CASSGRDRGVQPQHF. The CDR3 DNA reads TGTGCCAGCAGCGGCCGGGACAGGGGGGTTCAGCCCCAGCATTTT.

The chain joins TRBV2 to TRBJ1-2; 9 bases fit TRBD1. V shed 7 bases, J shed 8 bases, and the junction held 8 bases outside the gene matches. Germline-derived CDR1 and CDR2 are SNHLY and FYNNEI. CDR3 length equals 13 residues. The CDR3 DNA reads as TGTGCCAGCATGGGACAGGGCCTAGGGGGCTACACCTTC. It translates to CASMGQGLGGYTF.